This T cell receptor (beta chain) was found in a study of OX40 agonist ivuxolimab in advanced cancers. Study outcomes and limitations: Expanded clones belonging to CD8+ T cells outnumbered, on average, those of CD4+. It was not determined which antigens were specifically recognized by the peripheral T cells that had undergone clonal expansion.

CDR3 size: 16 residues. Germline lookup yields CDR1 SGHTA and CDR2 FQGNSA. V was trimmed by 1 base and J by 1 base, leaving 11 bases between them. The timepoints at which blood was sampled were baseline, cycle 4 day 1, and cycle 7 day 1. Libraries were prepared by immunoSEQ multiplex PCR; TCRdb keeps only in-frame clonotypes and omits some of them. The repertoire holds fewer than 50,000 clones, with 91% as singletons. This clone was counted a single time. Antigen: not known. The TCR comes from an adult with an advanced solid tumor such as melanoma, head and neck, liver or kidney cancer. J is TRBJ2-1 and V is TRBV7-2; tentatively, D is TRBD1 (5 bases). The sequencing used CD4+ or CD8+ T cells sorted from blood, collected in a trial of the OX40 agonist ivuxolimab. The DNA of the CDR3 is TGTGCCAGCAGCTTAGTAGTAGGGGCTTCCTACAATGAGCAGTTCTTC. Translated, it gives CASSLVVGASYNEQFF.